The rows below give T cell receptor beta chains drawn from one sample of a study of cytotoxic CD8 clonotypes in ibrutinib-treated CLL. This table comes from immunoSEQ multiplex PCR, and its TCRdb copy is limited to in-frame clones, with some not included. The sample includes 150,000 or so clones, around nine tenths of them seen just once. The starting material was PBMCs, obtained at disease progression, from a patient treated with ibrutinib. The receptor set was obtained from a human donor with chronic lymphocytic leukemia. Both conserved end residues are part of each CDR3. The D gene is left open where the match is weak. The size of a clone is reported for some rows only, either as once, few or many, or as a class for expanded clones.

TRBV4-1	TRBJ1-1	-	TRBD1	TGCGCCAGCAGCCAGGGACAGGGGCTATGGACTGAAGCTTTCTTT	CASSQGQGLWTEAFF
TRBV5-1	TRBJ1-1	-	-	TGCGCCAGCAGCTTTTCTGGAGAGACTGAAGCTTTCTTT	CASSFSGETEAFF
TRBV11-2	TRBJ1-3	-	-	TGTGCCAGCAGCTTAAATCGGGACGTCTCTGGAAACACCATATATTTT	CASSLNRDVSGNTIYF
TRBV19	TRBJ2-1	-	TRBD2	TGTGCCAGTAGGTTTAGCGGGAGGAGCTCCTACAATGAGCAGTTCTTC	CASRFSGRSSYNEQFF
TRBV7-7	TRBJ1-1	-	-	TGTGCTAGCAGCTTAGCTATGGGCACTGAAGCTTTCTTT	CASSLAMGTEAFF
TRBV6-6	TRBJ2-7	-	TRBD1	TGTGCCAGCAGCCCCGGGACAGGGTACGCCCACGAGCAGTACTTC	CASSPGTGYAHEQYF
TRBV7-9	TRBJ2-5	-	-	TGTGCCAGCAGCTTCGTCCCGGATCAAGAGACCCAGTACTTC	CASSFVPDQETQYF
TRBV9	TRBJ1-4	-	TRBD1	TGTGCCAGCAGCGTAGCTGGGACAGCAAATGAAAAACTGTTTTTT	CASSVAGTANEKLFF
TRBV30	TRBJ2-1	-	-	TGTGCCTGGAGGAGGCAGGGAGGCAGGGTTGGTGATGAGCAGTTCTTC	CAWRRQGGRVGDEQFF
TRBV7-3	TRBJ2-1	-	TRBD1	TGTGCCAGCAGCCGAGGACCGGGACAGTCCGATGAGCAGTTCTTC	CASSRGPGQSDEQFF
TRBV7-2	TRBJ2-3	-	-	TGTGCCAGCAGCTTAAGGCCTAGACTCACAGATACGCAGTATTTT	CASSLRPRLTDTQYF
TRBV5-1	TRBJ2-4	-	TRBD2	TGCGCCAGCAGCGTTGGGACTAATCCCGCCAAAAACATTCAGTACTTC	CASSVGTNPAKNIQYF
TRBV12-5	TRBJ1-1	once	TRBD1	TGTGCTAGTGGTTTGTCAATCCTCGACAGGGTGAACACTGAAGCTTTCTTT	CASGLSILDRVNTEAFF
TRBV7-2	TRBJ1-1	-	-	TGTGCCAGCAGCTTAAGGGGTATCCTGAACACTGAAGCTTTCTTT	CASSLRGILNTEAFF
TRBV19	TRBJ2-7	-	-	TGTGCCAGTAGTATAGTGTCAGGGCGCTACGAGCAGTACTTC	CASSIVSGRYEQYF
TRBV4-1	TRBJ2-6	-	-	TGCGCCAGCAGCCAAGTAGAGGTTTCCTCTGGGGCCAACGTCCTGACTTTC	CASSQVEVSSGANVLTF
TRBV6-5	TRBJ1-2	-	-	TGTGCCAGCCGCAGAGACAGGAAACACTATGGCTACACCTTC	CASRRDRKHYGYTF
TRBV15	TRBJ2-1	-	-	TGTGCCACCAGCAGAGTTGCGGTTCCTTCCTACAATGAGCAGTTCTTC	CATSRVAVPSYNEQFF
TRBV6-5	TRBJ2-7	-	-	TGTGCCAGCAGGCGCTACGGGCCCGGGTACGAGCAGTACTTC	CASRRYGPGYEQYF
TRBV19	TRBJ2-2	-	-	TGTGCCAGTACCCAGTCCGAGGCCGGGGAGCTGTTTTTT	CASTQSEAGELFF
TRBV28	TRBJ2-3	-	TRBD1	TGTGCCAGCAACCAGGACAGGGTGGGTGTAGATACGCAGTATTTT	CASNQDRVGVDTQYF
TRBV7-8	TRBJ2-7	-	-	TGTGCCAGCAGCTTAGCGTCCAGGAGCTCCTACGAGCAGTACTTC	CASSLASRSSYEQYF
TRBV4-2	TRBJ2-7	-	TRBD2	TGTGCCAGCAGCCAAGACCCCGGGGACTACTCCTACGAGCAGTACTTC	CASSQDPGDYSYEQYF
TRBV6-1	TRBJ1-2	-	-	TGTGCCAGCAGTGAACTGGGGACGGCTAACTATGGCTACACCTTC	CASSELGTANYGYTF
TRBV27	TRBJ2-1	-	TRBD1	TGTGCCAGCAGTTCCGCCGGGACAGGGGGCAATGAGCAGTTCTTC	CASSSAGTGGNEQFF
TRBV10-1	TRBJ2-5	once	-	TGCGCCAGCAGTGAAAATTGGGAGACCCAGTACTTC	CASSENWETQYF
TRBV28	TRBJ2-2	-	-	TGTGCCAGCAGATTGTTTCCCGGGGAGCTGTTTTTT	CASRLFPGELFF
TRBV5-1	TRBJ2-5	-	TRBD2	TGCGCCAGCAGCCGGGGACTAGATAATAGAGAGACCCAGTACTTC	CASSRGLDNRETQYF
TRBV27	TRBJ1-1	-	-	TGTGCCAGCAGTTCTCCTAGACAGGATAGCATCATGAACACTGAAGCTTTCTTT	CASSSPRQDSIMNTEAFF
TRBV10-1	TRBJ2-1	-	TRBD1	TGCGCCAGCAGTGACTGGGGGACAGCGTACAATGAGCAGTTCTTC	CASSDWGTAYNEQFF
TRBV18	TRBJ1-4	-	-	TGTGCCAGCTCACCATGGGGGCCTAATGAAAAACTGTTTTTT	CASSPWGPNEKLFF
TRBV19	TRBJ2-7	-	TRBD2	TGTGCCAGTAGTACTCTCGCTTCAGCGGGAGGTCCCCCAACGTACTACGAGCAGTACTTC	CASSTLASAGGPPTYYEQYF
TRBV6-5	TRBJ2-7	-	-	TGTGCCAGCAGTTACCTGGCTAGTCGGGACGAGCAGTACTTC	CASSYLASRDEQYF
TRBV30	TRBJ1-1	once	-	TGTGCCTGGAGTGTGACGAACACTGAAGCTTTCTTT	CAWSVTNTEAFF
TRBV25-1	TRBJ1-2	once	-	TGTGCCAGCAGTGAATATTTGTTAGGAGGCTACACCTTC	CASSEYLLGGYTF
TRBV7-9	TRBJ2-1	-	TRBD2	TGTGCCAGCAGCTCGCTCGGGACTACTGTTGAGCAGTTCTTC	CASSSLGTTVEQFF
TRBV5-6	TRBJ2-7	once	TRBD1	TGTGCCAGCAGCCGAGGACAGGGAGGCGAGCAGTACTTC	CASSRGQGGEQYF